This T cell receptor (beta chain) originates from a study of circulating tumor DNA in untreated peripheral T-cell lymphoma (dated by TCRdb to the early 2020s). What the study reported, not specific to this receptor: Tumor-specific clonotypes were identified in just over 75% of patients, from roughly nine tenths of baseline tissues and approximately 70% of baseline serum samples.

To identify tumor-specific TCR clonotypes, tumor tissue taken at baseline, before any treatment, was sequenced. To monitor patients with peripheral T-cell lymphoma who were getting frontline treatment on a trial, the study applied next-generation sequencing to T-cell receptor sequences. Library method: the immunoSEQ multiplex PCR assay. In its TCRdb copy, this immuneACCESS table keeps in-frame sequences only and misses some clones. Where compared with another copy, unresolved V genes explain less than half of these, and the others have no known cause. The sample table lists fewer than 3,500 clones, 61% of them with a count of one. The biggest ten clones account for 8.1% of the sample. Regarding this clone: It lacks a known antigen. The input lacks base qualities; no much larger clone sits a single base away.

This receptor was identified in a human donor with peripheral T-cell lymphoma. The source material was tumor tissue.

The DNA sequence is as follows: TGCGCCAGCAGCCCCCCCAGCGGGGGGGCCGAGGAGCAGTACTTC. The encoded protein is CASSPPSGGAEEQYF. The chain is encoded by TRBV5-1 joined to TRBJ2-7; 10 of the junction bases match TRBD2. The CDR3, from cysteine to phenylalanine, totals 15 residues. Just the 45-base CDR3 DNA is kept, in frame starting at base 1. After removal of 4 bases from V and 7 bases from J, the junction retains 11 bases not matched to a gene. Via the germline V gene, CDR1 is SGHRS and CDR2 YFSETQ.